The T cell receptor beta chain described here comes from a study of post-analysis software for immune sequencing data. Study-level background: Relapsing-remitting, secondary progressive and progressive-relapsing forms of multiple sclerosis all featured among disease courses.

The CDR3 runs 14 residues. V lost 0 bases and J 7 bases, leaving 13 bases between the germline ends. The germline V gene encodes CDR1 SGHRS and CDR2 YFSETQ. Study-level results: Five TRBV segments, including TRBV5-6, TRBV5-1 and TRBV20-1, were more frequent in patients than controls. In multiple sclerosis, normalized Chao1 diversity was significantly below that of controls. Same-batch samples co-clustered strongly by F measure.

This clonotype was counted a few times. Antigen unknown. Libraries were made from TCR beta cDNA, and they carried unique molecular identifiers. Each sample of roughly 0.9 to 11 million input T cells yielded around 500,000 cDNA molecules, so each molecule approximated one T cell. TCRdb reprocessed the PCR reads with MiXCR, giving one entry per CDR3 protein. The sample includes about 540,000 distinct CDR3 sequences, around 36% of them seen just once. This chain uses TRBV5-1 with TRBJ1-2; the D gene is possibly TRBD1 (5 bases). The TCR originated in a girl under 18 with multiple sclerosis. The sample was blood. CDR3 in amino acids: CASSLEGLRSGYTF. DNA for the CDR3: TGCGCCAGCAGCTTGGAGGGGCTAAGATCTGGCTACACCTTC. The entire variable domain, with the rest obtained from reference TRBV5-1 and TRBJ1-2, is as follows: KAGVTQTPRYLIKTRGQQVTLSCSPISGHRSVSWYQQTPGQGLQFLFEYFSETQRNKGNFPGRFSGRQFSNSRSEMNVSTLELGDSALYLCASSLEGLRSGYTFGSGTRLTVV.